These T cell receptor beta chains were read from a single sample in a study of beta chain features in type 1 diabetes. Measured with immunoSEQ multiplex PCR; TCRdb has only the in-frame clones, and not every one. The sample carries 220,000 or so clones, approximately 70% recorded once. Sequencing was carried out using naive CD4+ T cells from blood. Receptors originate from a man aged 25-45 years in good health. The CDR3 runs from the conserved cysteine through the conserved F or W. D genes are given only for firm matches. Clone size is given for some rows only: seen once, a few or many times, or a class if the clone is expanded.

>few|TRBJ2-7|TRBV25-1|TRBD2
CASSESGSGRFYEQYF
TGTGCCAGCAGTGAATCCGGTAGCGGGAGGTTCTACGAGCAGTACTTC
>.|TRBJ2-5|TRBV10-2|TRBD2
CASRSAGVETQYF
TGCGCCAGCAGGTCAGCGGGAGTAGAGACCCAGTACTTC
>once|TRBJ1-5|TRBV28|.
CASSGAEGRQPQHF
TGTGCCAGCAGTGGGGCAGAGGGTAGACAGCCCCAGCATTTT
>.|TRBJ2-7|TRBV19|.
CASSISGSYEQYF
TGTGCCAGTAGTATTTCAGGTTCCTACGAGCAGTACTTC
>few|TRBJ2-1|TRBV20-1|.
CSAVGGEQFF
TGCAGTGCGGTCGGAGGTGAGCAGTTCTTC
>.|TRBJ2-1|TRBV25-1|.
CASSEYWKGFANEQFF
TGTGCCAGCAGTGAATATTGGAAGGGATTCGCCAATGAGCAGTTCTTC
>.|TRBJ2-3|TRBV13|.
CASSLEGGTDTDTQYF
TGTGCCAGCAGCTTAGAAGGGGGGACAGATACAGATACGCAGTATTTT
>once|TRBJ2-3|TRBV6-4|.
CASSDKLQADTQYF
TGTGCCAGCAGTGACAAGCTGCAGGCGGATACGCAGTATTTT
>.|TRBJ1-4|TRBV29-1|.
CSVEGHLLTEKLFF
TGCAGCGTTGAAGGCCACCTTCTAACCGAGAAACTGTTTTTT
>few|TRBJ2-3|TRBV7-2|TRBD2
CASSLVVLAGEDTQYF
TGTGCCAGCAGCTTAGTGGTTCTAGCGGGAGAAGATACGCAGTATTTT
>.|TRBJ2-5|TRBV5-1|.
CASRQGVQETQYF
TGCGCCAGCAGACAGGGAGTACAAGAGACCCAGTACTTC
>.|TRBJ2-1|TRBV27|TRBD2
CASSLLAGVGNEQFF
TGTGCCAGCAGTCTACTAGCGGGAGTAGGCAATGAGCAGTTCTTC
>.|TRBJ1-6|TRBV30|.
CAWSTDRSSHF
TGTGCCTGGAGTACGGACCGAAGTAGCCACTTT
>once|TRBJ1-5|TRBV18|TRBD1
CASSPLAQGNSNQPQHF
TGTGCCAGCTCACCACTCGCACAGGGGAACAGCAATCAGCCCCAGCATTTT
>once|TRBJ2-3|TRBV4-2|.
CASSPHPGSSTDTQYF
TGTGCCAGCAGCCCCCACCCGGGGTCTAGCACAGATACGCAGTATTTT
>once|TRBJ2-4|TRBV4-1|.
CASSQEDGSGIQYF
TGCGCCAGCAGCCAAGAAGACGGGTCGGGCATTCAGTACTTC
>.|TRBJ2-1|TRBV30|.
CAWSVGLPGQFF
TGTGCCTGGAGTGTAGGTCTCCCAGGGCAGTTCTTC
>.|TRBJ1-3|TRBV30|.
CAWRNRLSGNTIYF
TGTGCCTGGAGAAACAGGCTCTCTGGAAACACCATATATTTT
>.|TRBJ2-1|TRBV5-1|.
CASSSTNNEQFF
TGCGCCAGCAGCTCAACAAACAATGAGCAGTTCTTC
>.|TRBJ2-7|TRBV25-1|.
CASSEGGSISYEQYF
TGTGCCAGCAGTGAAGGGGGGTCCATCTCCTACGAGCAGTACTTC
>few|TRBJ1-2|TRBV30|.
CAWSSNYGYTF
TGTGCCTGGAGTTCTAATTATGGCTACACCTTC
>.|TRBJ2-7|TRBV7-9|.
CASSYRGGTYEQYF
TGTGCCAGCAGCTACAGGGGAGGGACCTACGAGCAGTACTTC
>.|TRBJ2-7|TRBV7-2|TRBD1
CASSLEQGKFHEQYF
TGTGCCAGCAGCTTAGAACAGGGGAAGTTCCACGAGCAGTACTTC
>.|TRBJ2-7|TRBV30|.
CAWSAQYEQYF
TGTGCCTGGAGTGCCCAGTACGAGCAGTACTTC
>.|TRBJ2-7|TRBV7-2|.
CASSPPGLYEQYF
TGTGCCAGCAGCCCCCCCGGACTCTACGAGCAGTACTTC
>.|TRBJ2-7|TRBV7-2|TRBD1
CASSTGQGVISYEQYF
TGTGCCAGCAGCACGGGACAGGGGGTGATATCCTACGAGCAGTACTTC
>.|TRBJ2-1|TRBV7-2|TRBD2
CASSLGTSGSNEQFF
TGTGCCAGCAGCTTAGGGACTAGCGGGAGTAATGAGCAGTTCTTC
>few|TRBJ1-1|TRBV5-1|.
CASSLNTEAFF
TGCGCCAGCAGCTTGAACACTGAAGCTTTCTTT
>.|TRBJ2-1|TRBV29-1|.
CSVEWSNEQFF
TGCAGCGTTGAGTGGAGCAATGAGCAGTTCTTC
>.|TRBJ2-5|TRBV15|TRBD2
CATSRVIATSSKTQYF
TGTGCCACCAGCAGAGTGATAGCGACTAGCTCTAAGACCCAGTACTTC
>.|TRBJ2-1|TRBV30|TRBD2
CAWSLTSGGRNEQFF
TGTGCCTGGAGCCTGACTAGCGGGGGGAGGAATGAGCAGTTCTTC
>.|TRBJ2-3|TRBV20-1|.
CSAIYTDTQYF
TGCAGTGCAATCTACACAGATACGCAGTATTTT
>.|TRBJ1-1|TRBV6-6|.
CASSYSPGGGTEAFF
TGTGCCAGCAGTTACTCGCCCGGAGGGGGCACTGAAGCTTTCTTT
>.|TRBJ2-2|TRBV9|.
CASSVPPTNTGELFF
TGTGCCAGCAGCGTCCCCCCTACGAACACCGGGGAGCTGTTTTTT
>.|TRBJ1-2|TRBV15|.
CATSRDRVDPNYGYTF
TGTGCCACCAGCAGAGATCGGGTAGACCCGAACTATGGCTACACCTTC
>.|TRBJ2-6|TRBV7-9|.
CASSPTVTSGANVLTF
TGTGCCAGCAGCCCAACTGTGACATCTGGGGCCAACGTCCTGACTTTC
>once|TRBJ2-2|TRBV7-2|.
CASIKTRNTGELFF
TGTGCCAGCATCAAGACACGGAACACCGGGGAGCTGTTTTTT
>few|TRBJ2-5|TRBV19|.
CASRRGARETQYF
TGTGCCAGTAGGCGAGGAGCCCGAGAGACCCAGTACTTC
>.|TRBJ2-4|TRBV30|.
CAWSTGASTKNIQYF
TGTGCCTGGAGCACGGGGGCTTCGACCAAAAACATTCAGTACTTC
>once|TRBJ2-7|TRBV2|.
CASSEFYEQYF
TGTGCCAGCAGTGAATTCTACGAGCAGTACTTC
>.|TRBJ2-7|TRBV30|TRBD1
CAWDRVRYEQYF
TGTGCCTGGGACAGGGTACGGTACGAGCAGTACTTC
>.|TRBJ2-4|TRBV9|.
CASSVDGGRERIQYF
TGTGCCAGCAGCGTAGATGGGGGGCGCGAACGCATTCAGTACTTC
>.|TRBJ2-7|TRBV4-3|TRBD2
CASSQDRTSVAYEQYF
TGCGCCAGCAGCCAAGATAGGACTAGCGTTGCCTACGAGCAGTACTTC
>few|TRBJ1-5|TRBV30|.
CAWSLGGQPQHF
TGTGCCTGGAGCCTTGGGGGTCAGCCCCAGCATTTT